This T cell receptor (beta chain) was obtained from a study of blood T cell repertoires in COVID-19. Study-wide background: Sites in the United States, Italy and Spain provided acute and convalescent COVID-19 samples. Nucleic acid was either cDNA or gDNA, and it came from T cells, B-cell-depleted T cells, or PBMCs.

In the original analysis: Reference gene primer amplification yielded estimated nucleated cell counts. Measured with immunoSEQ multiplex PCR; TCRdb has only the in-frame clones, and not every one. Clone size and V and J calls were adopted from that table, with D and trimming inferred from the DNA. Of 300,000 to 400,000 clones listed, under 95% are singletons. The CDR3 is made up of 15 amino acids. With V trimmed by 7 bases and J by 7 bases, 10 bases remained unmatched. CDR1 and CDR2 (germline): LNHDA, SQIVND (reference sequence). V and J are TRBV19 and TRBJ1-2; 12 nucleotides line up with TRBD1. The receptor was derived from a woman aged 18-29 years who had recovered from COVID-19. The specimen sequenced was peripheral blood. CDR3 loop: CASKEGTGGAFGYTF. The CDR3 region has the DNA TGTGCCAGTAAGGAAGGGACAGGGGGCGCGTTTGGCTACACCTTC.